The T cell receptor (beta chain) described here comes from a study of CXCR3-negative and CXCR3-positive naive CD8 T cells. Background on the study: The dataset comprises about 135 million TRB reads in total, with about 1.5 +/- 0.3 million reads per library. Whole-study results and caveats: Most assays were run on fresh PBMCs (CXCR3 expression partially decreased after cryopreservation). Naive CXCR3-negative and CXCR3-positive cells had similar TRBV-TRBJ usage; memory differed. TCR interaction strength was inferred from TRB CDR3 physicochemistry, as CD5 matched across naive subsets.

The libraries of TRB cDNA were prepared using 5' RACE with UMI labels. With the 5' RACE reads reprocessed, TCRdb shows one record per CDR3 protein and no DNA. This listing includes fewer than 95,000 distinct CDR3 sequences. A note on this clonotype: Its antigen is not known.

CDR3 length equals 15 residues. Germline V gene lookup returns CDR1 SGHKS and CDR2 YYEKEE (reference sequence). This TCR was sampled from a human donor in good health. Some clones in this sample may be carry-over from other donors' samples. V usage is TRBV5-5 and J usage is TRBJ2-1. Sequences were obtained from naive CXCR3- CD8+ T cells from blood. Subset defined: CD45RO-CCR7+CD27+CD95- naive CD8+ T cells lacking CXCR3 (TNR3-). CDR3 sequence: CASSDVAISYNEQFF.